This T cell receptor beta chain was identified in a study of blood T cells in healthy people across ages. Trimming cost V 4 bases and J 9 bases; bases outside gene matches: 6. Germline CDR1 SEHNR, CDR2 FQNEAQ (reference sequence). CDR3 length equals 14 residues. Combining a sample-barcoded 5' primer with a J-beta primer mix, a second PCR ran for about 7 to 12 cycles. Each CDR3 protein gets one entry after TCRdb re-called the 5' RACE reads with MiXCR. This sample yields 920,000 or so distinct CDR3 sequences, of which around 43% are seen a single time; 15% to 20% belongs to the top ten. The sample comprised blood. V is TRBV7-9 and J is TRBJ2-1; 10 bases map to TRBD1. This receptor was identified in an older woman in good health. CDR3 loop: CASSSGQGSGEQFF. CDR3 nucleotides: TGTGCCAGCAGCTCGGGACAGGGGAGCGGTGAGCAGTTCTTC.